This T cell receptor (beta chain) was captured in a study of shared clonotypes between healthy human individuals. Generated by immunoSEQ multiplex PCR, the TCRdb table keeps only in-frame clones and is missing some. The sample includes some 2 million clones, less than 95% of them seen just once. It was CD45RO-negative cells, positively selected for CCR7, that made up naive CD8 cells, with terminally differentiated effector memory CD45RA+ cells excluded. The sequenced material came from naive CD8+ T cells sorted from blood. The source of this sequence is a man between 18 and 29 years old in good health.

The CDR3 DNA reads as TGTGCCAGCAGCTTATTTCAGGGTGAAGCTTTCTTT. As protein: CASSLFQGEAFF. The chain carries TRBV5-6 and TRBJ1-1, with a weak D call TRBD1 (5 bases). The CDR3 runs 12 residues. Germline V gene data show CDR1 as SGHDT and CDR2 as YYEEEE. The V end lost 2 bases, the J end lost 7 bases, and 9 bases lay between the germline ends.